This T cell receptor (beta chain) was sequenced for a study of control samples from healthy donors and cancer patients. Germline CDR1 is KGHSH and CDR2 is LQKENI. Trimming at V came to 7 bases and at J to 5 bases, leaving 14 bases not matched to a gene. This CDR3 spans 16 amino acids. The data were produced by immunoSEQ multiplex PCR, yet TCRdb's version contains in-frame clones alone and is incomplete. This repertoire shows some 150,000 clones, just under 95% found once; its top ten account for 4.1%. This sequence was found in a woman aged 55-70 years in good health. Material for sequencing was blood. V gene TRBV18 combines with J gene TRBJ2-5; the match to TRBD1 covers 9 bases. CDR3 protein: CASFPALQGAWETQYF. CDR3 in DNA: TGTGCCAGCTTCCCCGCGTTACAGGGGGCTTGGGAGACCCAGTACTTC.